Presented here are 26 T cell receptor beta chains from one specimen sequenced in a study of T-cell reconstitution after alpha-beta-depleted transplantation in children. Preparing the TCRbeta library involved the use of unique molecular identifiers. From the PCR reads, TCRdb called clonotypes with MiXCR, one entry per CDR3 protein. Of 440,000 or so distinct CDR3 sequences listed, roughly 43% are singletons. Specimen: PBMCs, collected before TCRalphabeta/CD19-depleted stem cell transplant. The receptors shown here come from a girl aged 2 to 10 with aplastic anemia, due to receive a stem cell transplant.

The CDR3 DNA is TGTGCCAGCAGTCTCGGCAGGAAACAGCCCCAGCATTTT. Translated, it gives CASSLGRKQPQHF. This chain uses TRBV28 with TRBJ1-5; D gene uncertain. Trimming cost V 5 bases and J 7 bases, with 12 bases left between them. The CDR3 extends over 13 amino acids. Per germline, CDR1 MDHEN and CDR2 SYDVKM.

The chain has TRBV7-2 and TRBJ1-5; D is unresolved. The CDR3 is made up of 14 amino acids. Germline V gene data show CDR1 as SGHTA and CDR2 as FQGNSA. Trimming shortened V by 0 bases and J by 3 bases, and 6 bases separated the two germline ends. The CDR3 spells CASSLAPDNQPQHF. CDR3 in DNA: TGTGCCAGCAGCTTAGCGCCAGACAATCAGCCCCAGCATTTT.

This chain links TRBV20-1 with TRBJ2-1; D uncertain. V was clipped by 1 base and J by 0 bases, with 7 bases between them. Per germline, CDR1 DFQATT and CDR2 SNEGSKA (reference sequence). The CDR3 has 14 amino acids. In nucleotides, the CDR3 is TGCAGTGCTAGAGTGACGGGCTCCTACAATGAGCAGTTCTTC. Protein: CSARVTGSYNEQFF.

This clonotype has ten or more counts. This rearrangement joins TRBV7-2 to TRBJ1-1; D is possibly TRBD1 (6 bases). The V end was cut by 6 bases, the J end by 10 bases, with 15 bases between. CDR3 size: 12 residues. The germline V gene encodes CDR1 SGHTA and CDR2 FQGNSA. CDR3 sequence: CASSFTGRSAFF. CDR3 DNA sequence: TGTGCCAGCAGTTTTACAGGGAGATCAGCTTTCTTT.

The rearrangement uses TRBV12-3 or TRBV12-4 and TRBJ2-7; D is unresolved. The CDR3 spans 16 residues. The V gene lost 6 bases and the J gene lost 1 base, with 19 bases spanning the gap. The CDR3 nucleotides are TGTGCCAGCAGCCTAATCCGAAGGATGACATCCTACGAGCAGTACTTC. It encodes CASSLIRRMTSYEQYF.

This clonotype was seen a single time. J is TRBJ2-2 and V is TRBV10-3; D perhaps matches TRBD1 (5 bases). Looked up from germline, CDR1 is ENHRY and CDR2 is SYGVKD. There are 15 residues in the CDR3. Deletions cut 0 bases from V and 3 bases from J, with 8 bases between. CDR3: CAISESTEYTGELFF. Here the CDR3 DNA reads TGTGCCATCAGTGAGTCGACAGAATACACCGGGGAGCTGTTTTTT.

The rearrangement uses TRBV28 and TRBJ2-3; 8 bases fit TRBD2. The CDR3 totals 14 residues. Per germline, CDR1 MDHEN and CDR2 SYDVKM. Unmatched junction bases numbered 5, after V lost 4 bases and J lost 5 bases. The CDR3: CASSYPGGQDTQYF. The CDR3 DNA reads as TGTGCCAGCAGTTACCCGGGAGGGCAAGATACGCAGTATTTT. Looking up the rest from reference TRBV28 and TRBJ2-3 gives the full variable domain: DVKVTQSSRYLVKRTGEKVFLECVQDMDHENMFWYRQDPGLGLRLIYFSYDVKMKEKGDIPEGYSVSREKKERFSLILESASTNQTSMYLCASSYPGGQDTQYFGPGTRLTVL.

This clonotype was counted a few times. The chain has TRBV7-6 and TRBJ1-3; D possibly corresponds to TRBD1 (6 bases). This CDR3 comprises 15 residues. Trimming left V 0 bases short and J 2 bases short, with 8 bases between. In germline, CDR1 is SGHVS, CDR2 FNYEAQ. DNA for the CDR3: TGTGCCAGCAGCTTAGCTTCAGGGGCTGGAAACACCATATATTTT. It encodes CASSLASGAGNTIYF. Full variable domain (rest looked up from reference TRBV7-6 and TRBJ1-3): GAGVSQSPRYKVTKRGQDVALRCDPISGHVSLYWYRQALGQGPEFLTYFNYEAQQDKSGLPNDRFSAERPEGSISTLTIQRTEQRDSAMYRCASSLASGAGNTIYFGEGSWLTVV.

This chain connects TRBV20-1 to TRBJ2-2, with D tentatively TRBD1 (6 bases). Trimming took 6 bases from V and 1 from J, leaving 12 bases between them. The CDR3 spans 14 residues. The V gene's germline CDR1 is DFQATT and CDR2 SNEGSKA (reference sequence). CDR3 nucleotide sequence: TGCAGTGCCAAGGGGGATGTGAACACCGGGGAGCTGTTTTTT. Amino acid sequence: CSAKGDVNTGELFF.

This chain connects TRBV10-3 to TRBJ2-7; 8 positions agree with TRBD2. Germline CDR1 and CDR2: ENHRY and SYGVKD. This CDR3 is 16 amino acids long. V gave up 1 base and J gave up 5 bases; unmatched junction bases: 10. This CDR3 reads CAISEFGSGISHEQYF. CDR3 nucleotides: TGTGCCATCAGTGAGTTCGGTAGCGGGATTTCGCACGAGCAGTACTTC.

This chain joins TRBV20-1 and TRBJ1-1; TRBD1 aligns across 7 bases. The CDR3 loop spans 15 amino acids. Trimming at V came to 3 bases and at J to 3 bases, leaving 10 bases not matched to a gene. The germline V gene has CDR1 DFQATT and CDR2 SNEGSKA (reference sequence). This CDR3 reads CSASSKDRPYTEAFF. The CDR3 bases are TGCAGTGCTAGCTCAAAGGACAGGCCCTACACTGAAGCTTTCTTT.

This clonotype appeared once. This clone may be a read error of a much larger clone one base away. The chain combines TRBV27 with TRBJ1-1; TRBD1 is a possible D gene (6 bases). This CDR3 has 13 residues. The germline V gene encodes CDR1 MNHEY and CDR2 SMNVEV (reference sequence). In DNA form, the CDR3 reads TGTGCCACCAGTTTCTTACAGGGCACTGAAGCTTTCTTT. It yields the protein CATSFLQGTEAFF.

This chain joins TRBV11-2 and TRBJ2-2; possibly TRBD2 for D (5 bases). Trimming removed 1 base at V and 1 base at J, with 7 bases between. Germline CDR1 is SGHAT and CDR2 is FQNNGV. The CDR3 covers 15 residues. The CDR3 sequence is CASSLGRGNTGELFF. The CDR3 nucleotides are TGTGCCAGCAGCTTAGGACGGGGGAACACCGGGGAGCTGTTTTTT.

This clonotype was seen repeatedly, ten times or more. The CDR3 sequence: CASSLGTGQGGYTF. The CDR3 bases are TGTGCCAGCAGCTTAGGGACGGGACAGGGAGGCTACACCTTC. The chain uses TRBV7-2 and TRBJ1-2; 9 bases are shared with TRBD1. Germline CDR1 reads SGHTA; CDR2 reads FQGNSA. The CDR3 is 14 residues long. V dropped 1 base and J dropped 8; count of bases not matched to a gene: 5.

Regarding this clonotype: At one boundary the junction diverges from the germline segment, which might be a read error. V gene TRBV5-1 combines with J gene TRBJ1-2; D is uncertain. The CDR3 runs to 13 residues. Germline CDR1 is SGHRS and CDR2 is YFSETQ. CDR3 residues: CASSHEGNYGYSF. The CDR3 DNA sequence: TGCGCCAGCAGCCATGAGGGCAACTATGGCTACTCCTTC.

The chain combines TRBV7-2 with TRBJ2-2, with 11 nucleotides matching TRBD2. The germline gives CDR1 SGHTA, CDR2 FQGNSA. The CDR3 is 16 amino acids. The V segment lost 6 bases and the J segment 7 bases; nucleotides outside the gene matches: 10. The DNA for the CDR3 is TGTGCCAGCAGTTACACTAGCGGGAGAGGTGACGGGGAGCTGTTTTTT. It specifies CASSYTSGRGDGELFF.

The chain carries TRBV20-1 and TRBJ2-2; 9 bases map to TRBD2. Germline V gene lookup returns CDR1 DFQATT and CDR2 SNEGSKA (reference sequence). J lost 5 bases, V lost 3 bases, and 4 bases had no gene match. This CDR3 spans 14 amino acids. The CDR3 DNA reads as TGCAGTGCTAGGATGGGACTAGCAACCGGGGAGCTGTTTTTT. Translation: CSARMGLATGELFF.

This clonotype was observed a few times. CDR3 in DNA: TGTGCCAGCAGCTTTCAGACAGGGATGGAGACCCAGTACTTC. It specifies CASSFQTGMETQYF. The chain links TRBV7-2 to TRBJ2-5; 7 bases map to TRBD1. The CDR3 contains 14 residues. Germline-derived CDR1 and CDR2 are SGHTA and FQGNSA. With 3 bases clipped from V and 5 bases from J, the junction kept 6 bases outside the gene matches.

This clonotype was detected many times. The V call is TRBV12-3 or TRBV12-4, the J call TRBJ2-1; D is possibly TRBD1 or TRBD2 (6 bases each). This CDR3 contains 15 residues. V lost 6 bases and J 6 bases, leaving 18 bases between the germline ends. The CDR3 protein is CASSSHGTGANEQFF. CDR3 DNA: TGTGCCAGCAGCTCACACGGGACGGGGGCCAATGAGCAGTTCTTC.

This sequence joins TRBV11-2 and TRBJ1-2; D remains unclear. Germline V gene data show CDR1 as SGHAT and CDR2 as FQNNGV. Trimming took off 1 base at V and 4 bases at J, with 13 bases between the two ends. This CDR3 region has 15 residues. The CDR3 loop is CASSLVQDGIYGYTF. The CDR3 region has the DNA TGTGCCAGCAGCTTAGTGCAGGATGGGATCTATGGCTACACCTTC.

This sequence joins TRBV5-4 and TRBJ2-3, with 7 nucleotides matching TRBD1. The germline V gene encodes CDR1 SGHNT and CDR2 YYREEE (reference sequence). CDR3 size: 14 residues. V lost 1 base and J lost 8; bases outside the gene matches: 7. CDR3 in amino acids: CASSLIEGAPTQYF. DNA for the CDR3: TGTGCCAGCAGCTTGATCGAGGGGGCCCCTACGCAGTATTTT. Drawing the rest from reference TRBV5-4 and TRBJ2-3, the complete variable domain is ETGVTQSPTHLIKTRGQQVTLRCSSQSGHNTVSWYQQALGQGPQFIFQYYREEENGRGNFPPRFSGLQFPNYSSELNVNALELDDSALYLCASSLIEGAPTQYFGPGTRLTVL.

The gene calls are TRBV5-1 and TRBJ2-3; D not resolved. Germline V gives CDR1 SGHRS, CDR2 YFSETQ. CDR3 size: 13 residues. V dropped 1 base and J dropped 2 bases, with 5 bases sitting between them. The CDR3 sequence is CASSLIPTDTQYF. As DNA, the CDR3 is TGCGCCAGCAGCTTGATCCCCACAGATACGCAGTATTTT.

There are many counts of this clonotype. The CDR3 region has the DNA TGTGCGGCAGGCCAAGAGACCCAGTACTTC. This gives the protein CAAGQETQYF. The chain recombines TRBV28 with TRBJ2-5; D ambiguous. The V gene's germline CDR1 is MDHEN and CDR2 SYDVKM. This CDR3 spans 10 amino acids.

CDR3 region: CASSFDRQGQPQHF. In nucleotides, the CDR3 is TGTGCCAGCAGTTTCGACAGGCAGGGGCAGCCCCAGCATTTT. The chain joins TRBV28 to TRBJ1-5, with D possibly TRBD1 on 6 matching bases. The CDR3 extends over 14 amino acids. Trimming took off 3 bases at V and 7 bases at J, with 13 bases between the two ends. Germline V gene data show CDR1 as MDHEN and CDR2 as SYDVKM.

The genes are TRBV6-1 and TRBJ2-2; TRBD2 agrees at 12 bases. This CDR3 spans 16 amino acids. Germline loops: CDR1 MNHNS, CDR2 SASEGT. V trimming: 6 bases; J trimming: 5 bases; junction bases outside the gene matches: 7. The CDR3 coding sequence is TGTGCCAGCAGCCAAGGAGGACTAGCGGGGACCGGGGAGCTGTTTTTT. It specifies CASSQGGLAGTGELFF.

This clonotype was detected many times. V is TRBV29-1 and J is TRBJ1-1; possibly TRBD1 for D (6 bases). CDR3 length equals 14 residues. Germline V gives CDR1 SQVTM, CDR2 ANQGSEA. With 7 bases removed from V and 1 base from J, the gap between germline ends came to 16 bases. The DNA of the CDR3 is TGCAGCGCCAGGGGTCTCAGGGCGAACACTGAAGCTTTCTTT. Protein: CSARGLRANTEAFF.